This is a list of T cell receptor beta chains from one sample in a study of OX40 agonist ivuxolimab in advanced cancers. The protocol was immunoSEQ multiplex PCR, while the TCRdb copy is restricted to in-frame clones and leaves out a portion. The sample gives roughly 63,000 clones, roughly 86% of which show up once; over 2% is in the top ten. Specimen: CD4+ or CD8+ T cells sorted from blood, collected in a trial of the OX40 agonist ivuxolimab. The receptors here all came from an adult with an advanced solid tumor such as melanoma, head and neck, liver or kidney cancer. Each CDR3 is given with its conserved first and last residue. D genes are given only for firm matches. The listing skips clone size in some rows; elsewhere it reads once, few, many or a size class.

>few|NA|TRBJ1-6|TRBV6-5
CASSYSQAPLHF
TGTGCCAGCAGTTACTCCCAGGCACCCCTCCACTTT
>NA|NA|TRBJ2-7|TRBV2
CASSERGLYEQYF
TGTGCCAGCAGTGAACGGGGCCTCTACGAGCAGTACTTC
>NA|TRBD2|TRBJ2-3|TRBV7-3
CASSPTSGGITDTQYF
TGTGCCAGCAGTCCGACTAGCGGAGGAATCACAGATACGCAGTATTTT
>NA|NA|TRBJ2-5|TRBV28
CAVSGPQETQYF
TGTGCCGTCTCCGGGCCTCAAGAGACCCAGTACTTC
>NA|NA|TRBJ1-5|TRBV7-9
CASSRMGNQPQHF
TGTGCCAGCAGCCGCATGGGCAATCAGCCCCAGCATTTT
>NA|NA|TRBJ2-2|TRBV5-1
CASSLDGYTGELFF
TGCGCCAGCAGCCTCGACGGATACACCGGGGAGCTGTTTTTT
>NA|TRBD1|TRBJ2-7|TRBV7-2
CASSRDGTGGSYEQYF
TGTGCCAGCAGCCGGGACGGGACAGGCGGCTCCTACGAGCAGTACTTC
>NA|NA|TRBJ2-3|TRBV4-3
CASSQDKLTDTQYF
TGCGCCAGCAGCCAAGATAAGTTAACAGATACGCAGTATTTT
>NA|NA|TRBJ2-5|TRBV11-2
CASSPLGSLETQYF
TGTGCCAGCAGCCCACTAGGGTCTCTCGAGACCCAGTACTTC
>NA|NA|TRBJ1-1|TRBV10-3
CAISDTYTEAFF
TGTGCCATCAGTGACACATACACTGAAGCTTTCTTT
>NA|NA|TRBJ1-5|TRBV18
CASSHEMWGQPQHF
TGTGCCAGCTCACACGAAATGTGGGGTCAGCCCCAGCATTTT
>NA|TRBD1|TRBJ2-5|TRBV5-1
CASSPGQQETQYF
TGCGCCAGCAGCCCGGGACAGCAAGAGACCCAGTACTTC
>few|NA|TRBJ1-1|TRBV18
CASSPRGPQSAEAFF
TGTGCCAGCTCACCACGGGGACCTCAGAGCGCTGAAGCTTTCTTT
>NA|TRBD2|TRBJ2-5|TRBV7-2
CASSQRGGETQYF
TGTGCCAGCAGCCAGCGGGGGGGGGAGACCCAGTACTTC
>NA|NA|TRBJ1-1|TRBV10-3
CAISGGRLNTEAFF
TGTGCCATCAGTGGAGGCAGGCTGAACACTGAAGCTTTCTTT
>NA|NA|TRBJ2-1|TRBV29-1
CSVLSTSRGAEQFF
TGCAGCGTTCTAAGTACGAGCCGGGGAGCTGAGCAGTTCTTC
>NA|NA|TRBJ1-5|TRBV19
CFGGGATQPQHF
TGTTTCGGCGGGGGAGCAACTCAGCCCCAGCATTTT
>NA|TRBD2|TRBJ2-1|TRBV18
CASSPWTSGSGRQFF
TGTGCCAGCTCACCCTGGACTAGCGGGAGCGGGCGGCAGTTCTTC
>NA|NA|TRBJ2-3|TRBV27
CASNPTAITDTQYF
TGTGCCAGCAACCCTACGGCTATCACAGATACGCAGTATTTT
>NA|NA|TRBJ1-1|TRBV19
CASSMGQNTEAFF
TGTGCCAGTAGTATGGGACAGAACACTGAAGCTTTCTTT
>NA|NA|TRBJ2-7|TRBV18
CASSPQHDGPYEQYF
TGTGCCAGCTCACCCCAGCACGACGGGCCCTACGAGCAGTACTTC
>NA|NA|TRBJ1-3|TRBV25-1
CASSGILSGNTIYF
TGTGCCAGCAGTGGTATCCTTTCTGGAAACACCATATATTTT
>NA|NA|TRBJ1-6|TRBV10-2
CASGQLNSPLHF
TGCGCCAGCGGACAGCTTAATTCACCCCTCCACTTT
>NA|TRBD2|TRBJ2-3|TRBV25-1
CASSGRGVPDTQYF
TGTGCCAGCAGTGGTCGGGGGGTCCCAGATACGCAGTATTTT
>NA|TRBD2|TRBJ2-5|TRBV7-8
CASTLREGRGETQYF
TGTGCCAGCACCCTTAGGGAGGGCCGAGGCGAGACCCAGTACTTC
>NA|NA|TRBJ1-1|TRBV11-3
CASSLEGGEAFF
TGTGCCAGCAGCTTAGAGGGTGGGGAAGCTTTCTTT
>NA|NA|TRBJ2-5|TRBV6-4
CASSVRGGETQYF
TGTGCCAGCAGTGTTCGGGGAGGAGAGACCCAGTACTTC
>NA|NA|TRBJ1-5|TRBV5-5
CASSLLGQPQHF
TGTGCCAGCAGCTTGTTAGGTCAGCCCCAGCATTTT
>NA|NA|TRBJ2-5|TRBV7-3
CASSLGGHKQETQYF
TGTGCCAGCAGCTTAGGGGGACACAAACAAGAGACCCAGTACTTC
>NA|NA|TRBJ2-1|TRBV6-5
CASSYWQNYNEQFF
TGTGCCAGCAGTTATTGGCAGAACTACAATGAGCAGTTCTTC
>NA|TRBD1|TRBJ1-2|TRBV28
CASRYRGYYGYTF
TGTGCCAGCAGGTACAGGGGTTACTATGGCTACACCTTC
>NA|NA|TRBJ2-6|TRBV9
CASSVAPAPSSGANVLTF
TGTGCCAGCAGCGTAGCCCCAGCGCCCAGCTCTGGGGCCAACGTCCTGACTTTC
>NA|TRBD2|TRBJ2-3|TRBV7-9
CASSPGLAGASRYTQYF
TGTGCCAGCAGCCCAGGACTAGCGGGAGCTTCGAGGTATACGCAGTATTTT
>few|NA|TRBJ1-1|TRBV10-3
CAISGLGTEAFF
TGTGCCATCAGCGGATTGGGCACTGAAGCTTTCTTT
>once|TRBD1|TRBJ2-3|TRBV11-2
CASSFTRGTDTQYF
TGTGCCAGCAGCTTCACCAGGGGGACAGATACGCAGTATTTT
>NA|TRBD2|TRBJ2-1|TRBV2
CASSEDGGRRNEQFF
TGTGCCAGCAGTGAAGACGGCGGGAGAAGGAATGAGCAGTTCTTC
>NA|TRBD2|TRBJ2-4|TRBV6-5
CASRPPGGGNIQYF
TGTGCCAGCAGGCCCCCGGGGGGAGGGAACATTCAGTACTTC
>NA|NA|TRBJ2-1|TRBV7-9
CASSRTDGYNEQFF
TGTGCCAGCTCCAGGACGGACGGCTACAATGAGCAGTTCTTC
>NA|NA|TRBJ1-4|TRBV6-5
CASSSPGRATNEKLFF
TGTGCCAGCAGTTCCCCGGGGCGCGCAACTAATGAAAAACTGTTTTTT
>NA|TRBD1|TRBJ2-7|TRBV5-1
CASSLNRGSYEQYF
TGCGCCAGCAGCTTAAACAGGGGCTCCTACGAGCAGTACTTC
>once|NA|TRBJ1-1|TRBV28
CASSPLHQASEAFF
TGTGCCAGCAGTCCCTTACATCAGGCCAGTGAAGCTTTCTTT
>NA|TRBD1|TRBJ1-5|TRBV2
CASSRQGHNQPQHF
TGTGCCAGCAGCAGACAGGGACACAATCAGCCCCAGCATTTT